This entry concerns a single T cell receptor beta chain. Its antigen is not known. TCRdb reprocessed the reads via MiXCR and lists one record per CDR3 protein. The sample carries more than 650,000 distinct CDR3 sequences, roughly a third recorded once. The CDR3 runs 14 residues. V was shortened by 1 base and J by 6 bases, with 10 bases between the two germline ends. Germline CDR1 and CDR2: SGHTA and FQGTGA. The sample belongs to a study of T cell repertoires in cytomegalovirus infection. On the study more broadly: An indication of both CMV infection and matching HLA type came from public TCR beta signatures. Study-level findings and limits: HLA-C-restricted TCR beta clonotypes specific for CMV led the ex vivo response.

The rearrangement joins TRBV7-3 to TRBJ2-1; TRBD2 is a possible D gene (6 bases). The sequencing sample was made of PBMCs. This TCR was sampled from a human donor in good health (CMV status not recorded). Some clones in this sample may be carry-over from other donors' samples. The CDR3 nucleotides read TGTGCCAGCAGCTTAAACGGGGGACCCAATGAGCAGTTCTTC. Amino acid sequence: CASSLNGGPNEQFF. Full variable domain (missing parts from reference TRBV7-3 and TRBJ2-1): GAGVSQTPSNKVTEKGKYVELRCDPISGHTALYWYRQSLGQGPEFLIYFQGTGAADDSGLPNDRFFAVRPEGSVSTLKIQRTERGDSAVYLCASSLNGGPNEQFFGPGTRLTVL.